This T cell receptor beta chain comes out of a study of CD8 T cells in Susac syndrome. The germline V gene encodes CDR1 SGHTA and CDR2 FQGNSA. This CDR3 spans 15 amino acids. V was trimmed by 5 bases and J by 0 bases, leaving 12 bases between them. Random hexamers served to reverse transcribe roughly 0.5 to 1 ug RNA. The authors amplified TCR beta CDR3 across 54 Vbeta and 13 Jbeta using immunoSEQ multiplex PCR. TCRdb processed the immunoSEQ multiplex PCR reads anew with MiXCR; each CDR3 protein has one entry. The repertoire holds fewer than 200,000 distinct CDR3 sequences, with roughly 92% as singletons.

This chain links TRBV7-2 with TRBJ2-3; weak D call: TRBD2 (5 bases). The sequenced sample consisted of CD4+ T cells from PBMCs. The TCR was taken from a human donor in good health. CDR3 sequence reads: CASSPAGRSTDTQYF. The DNA for the CDR3 is TGTGCCAGCAGCCCCGCGGGTCGGAGCACAGATACGCAGTATTTT. The full variable domain, its missing parts supplied by reference TRBV7-2 and TRBJ2-3, is GAGVSQSPSNKVTEKGKDVELRCDPISGHTALYWYRQSLGQGLEFLIYFQGNSAPDKSGLPSDRFSAERTGGSVSTLTIQRTQQEDSAVYLCASSPAGRSTDTQYFGPGTRLTVL.